Each of the 31 T cell receptor beta chains below was sequenced from the same sample in a study of blood T cell repertoires in COVID-19. Clones were sequenced by immunoSEQ multiplex PCR, and TCRdb holds only the in-frame ones, with some missing. The table shows under 65,000 clones, with 60% to 80% occurring only once. The sequenced material came from PBMCs or T cells enriched from blood (not recorded which). The receptors derive from a woman aged 45-65 years with acute COVID-19.

This rearrangement joins TRBV27 to TRBJ1-2; 7 positions agree with TRBD1. The CDR3 spans 14 residues. The junction had 8 bases not matched to a gene; V was cut back by 6 bases and J by 4 bases. Germline values: CDR1 MNHEY, CDR2 SMNVEV (reference sequence). In DNA, the CDR3 is TGTGCCAGCAGGTCGACAGGGAGGTCCTATGGCTACACCTTC. Its translation: CASRSTGRSYGYTF.

This chain uses TRBV13 with TRBJ2-7; perhaps TRBD2 as D (5 bases). V was cut by 2 bases and J by 6 bases, with 17 bases left in between. CDR1 is PRHDT, CDR2 FYEKMQ, per germline (reference sequence). The CDR3 has 15 amino acids. CDR3 sequence (DNA): TGTGCCAGCAGCTTAAAGTCGGCGGGTGGCTCCGAGCAGTACTTC. Residues: CASSLKSAGGSEQYF.

The chain combines TRBV11-2 with TRBJ2-7, with 12 nucleotides matching TRBD1. CDR1 is SGHAT, CDR2 FQNNGV, per germline. The CDR3 is made up of 15 amino acids. V trimming: 6 bases; J trimming: 2 bases; junction bases outside the gene matches: 5. CDR3 nucleotide sequence: TGTGCCAGCAGGGGGGGGACAGGGGGCCCCTACGAGCAGTACTTC. It is translated as CASRGGTGGPYEQYF.

The table lists this clone with many counts. V usage is TRBV11-3 and J usage is TRBJ2-3; D perhaps matches TRBD1 (5 bases). This CDR3 spans 13 amino acids. Germline CDR1 reads SGHNT; CDR2 reads YENEEA. Trimming removed 6 bases at V and 5 bases at J, with 12 bases between. CDR3 coding DNA: TGTGCCAGCAGTTATCAGGGAAAAGATACGCAGTATTTT. It translates to CASSYQGKDTQYF.

This chain links TRBV28 with TRBJ2-7; 12 positions match TRBD2. The germline CDR1 and CDR2 sequences are MDHEN and SYDVKM. This CDR3 is 14 amino acids long. Trimming at V came to 5 bases and at J to 5 bases, leaving 4 bases not matched to a gene. The CDR3 here is CASSPTSGGNEQYF. The CDR3 DNA sequence: TGTGCCAGCAGTCCGACTAGCGGGGGAAACGAGCAGTACTTC.

The V gene is TRBV9, the J gene TRBJ1-2, with D perhaps TRBD1 (6 bases). This CDR3 has 14 amino acids. Looked up from germline, CDR1 is SGDLS and CDR2 is YYNGEE. The ends were cut back, 7 bases at V and 0 bases at J, with 13 bases in the middle. The CDR3 here is CASGLTGTNYGYTF. In nucleotides, the CDR3 is TGTGCCAGCGGCCTGACAGGAACTAACTATGGCTACACCTTC.

The chain joins TRBV23-1 to TRBJ2-5; D might be TRBD1 (6 bases). TRBV23-1 is known as an ORF, though its function is uncertain. V was pared by 3 bases and J by 7 bases, with 15 bases between. This CDR3 is built from 14 residues. DNA for the CDR3: TGCGCCAGCAGTCATAAAACAGGGCTCTGGACCCAGTACTTC. It is translated as CASSHKTGLWTQYF.

This clone was seen a single time. The chain employs TRBV5-1 and TRBJ1-4, with D uncertain. CDR3 length: 14 residues. The V end was cut by 5 bases, the J end by 6 bases, with 14 bases between. Germline assignment: CDR1 SGHRS and CDR2 YFSETQ. The chain's CDR3 is CASREEVMDEKLFF. DNA for the CDR3: TGCGCCAGCAGGGAGGAGGTTATGGATGAAAAACTGTTTTTT.

The V gene is TRBV6-5, the J gene TRBJ2-3; 9 bases align to TRBD1. This CDR3 spans 15 amino acids. V was pared by 6 bases and J by 2 bases, with 6 bases of the junction left unmatched. The germline gives CDR1 MNHEY, CDR2 SVGAGI. CDR3 in amino acids: CASSSDRGFTDTQYF. In DNA form, the CDR3 reads TGTGCCAGCAGCTCGGACAGGGGTTTCACAGATACGCAGTATTTT.

This chain uses TRBV11-2 with TRBJ2-1; 7 nucleotides agree with TRBD2. CDR1 and CDR2 (germline): SGHAT, FQNNGV. The trim removed 2 bases at V and 7 bases at J, leaving 14 bases unmatched. This CDR3 has 17 amino acids. DNA of the CDR3: TGTGCCAGCAGCTTAAAGGTCGGGGGGACCCTTATTAATGAGCAGTTCTTC. This sequence encodes CASSLKVGGTLINEQFF.

V is TRBV11-2 and J is TRBJ2-1, with 13 nucleotides matching TRBD2. This CDR3 has 15 residues. V shed 3 bases, J shed 10 bases, and the junction held 6 bases outside the gene matches. Per germline, CDR1 SGHAT and CDR2 FQNNGV. CDR3 sequence: CASSFGTSGVREQFF. The CDR3 DNA sequence: TGTGCCAGCAGCTTTGGGACTAGCGGGGTCCGGGAGCAGTTCTTC.

The chain carries TRBV5-1 and TRBJ2-5; D possibly corresponds to TRBD2 (6 bases). There are 15 residues in the CDR3. Between the trimmed V and J ends, which lost 4 bases and 4 bases, there was a span of 17 bases. Germline assignment: CDR1 SGHRS and CDR2 YFSETQ. CDR3 coding DNA: TGCGCCAGCAGCCCGTCCGATGGAGGGAGAGAGACCCAGTACTTC. Translation gives CASSPSDGGRETQYF.

The chain combines TRBV28 with TRBJ1-3; D is perhaps TRBD1 (5 bases). CDR1 is MDHEN, CDR2 SYDVKM, per germline. Trimming took off 6 bases at V and 5 bases at J, with 8 bases between the two ends. The CDR3 length is 12 residues. The CDR3 sequence is CASSGGRNTIYF. Here the CDR3 DNA reads TGTGCCAGCAGCGGGGGGAGAAACACCATATATTTT.

The chain uses TRBV28 and TRBJ1-1; unclear D gene. CDR1 is MDHEN and CDR2 is SYDVKM in the germline V gene. With 7 bases removed from V and 8 bases from J, the gap between germline ends came to 11 bases. The CDR3 is 11 amino acids. DNA of the CDR3: TGTGCCAGCACTAGAAAGAGGGAAGCTTTCTTT. It specifies CASTRKREAFF.

This chain joins TRBV19 and TRBJ2-1; TRBD2 matches at 12 bases. Germline V gene data show CDR1 as LNHDA and CDR2 as SQIVND (reference sequence). This CDR3 spans 17 amino acids. The J segment lost 8 bases and the V segment lost 1 base, leaving 9 bases of the junction unmatched. CDR3 protein: CASSIGLLAGGPDEQFF. CDR3 nucleotide sequence: TGTGCCAGTAGTATAGGGCTGCTAGCGGGGGGGCCGGATGAGCAGTTCTTC.

The V and J genes are TRBV5-1 and TRBJ2-3, with 9 bases lining up with TRBD1. Losses at the gene ends were 1 base for V and 0 bases for J; bases not matched to a gene: 6. CDR1 and CDR2 from the germline V gene are SGHRS and YFSETQ. This CDR3 region has 17 residues. The CDR3 loop is CASSLPGQGPSTDTQYF. In DNA form, the CDR3 reads TGCGCCAGCAGCTTGCCGGGACAGGGACCTAGCACAGATACGCAGTATTTT.

The chain links TRBV18 to TRBJ2-7, with D maybe TRBD1 (6 bases). The V end was cut by 4 bases, the J end by 1 base, with 14 bases between. The CDR3 has 15 residues. CDR1 and CDR2 from the germline V gene are KGHSH and LQKENI. This CDR3 is CASSLHRDTSYEQYF. DNA for the CDR3: TGTGCCAGCTCACTTCACCGGGACACTTCCTACGAGCAGTACTTC.

The chain employs TRBV7-9 and TRBJ1-5; 8 bases align to TRBD1. This CDR3 comprises 13 residues. Germline trimming cut 5 bases from V and 5 bases from J; bases unmatched to any gene: 2. Germline values: CDR1 SEHNR, CDR2 FQNEAQ (reference sequence). Here the CDR3 DNA reads TGTGCCAGCAGCCCGGACAGGGATCAGCCCCAGCATTTT. It yields the protein CASSPDRDQPQHF.

In this sample, this clone turned up once. The chain couples TRBV24-1 to TRBJ2-2; D is possibly TRBD1 (5 bases). Germline CDR1 KGHDR, CDR2 SFDVKD. The CDR3 runs 15 residues. Trimming stripped 4 bases from V and 3 bases from J, with 11 bases between. The DNA of the CDR3 is TGTGCCACCAGTGACAAACAGGCCCACACCGGGGAGCTGTTTTTT. Its translation: CATSDKQAHTGELFF.

The chain links TRBV2 to TRBJ2-5; D ambiguous. From germline, CDR1 is SNHLY and CDR2 FYNNEI. The CDR3 has 11 amino acids. V was cut by 7 bases and J by 4 bases, with 7 bases left in between. The CDR3 spells CASNRRETQYF. DNA of the CDR3: TGTGCCAGCAACAGAAGAGAGACCCAGTACTTC.

The count of this clone is one. The V call is TRBV9, the J call TRBJ1-1, with TRBD1 identical over 7 bases. CDR3 length: 16 amino acids. Germline-derived CDR1 and CDR2 are SGDLS and YYNGEE. V lost 0 bases and J lost 4; bases outside the gene matches: 9. The DNA of the CDR3 is TGTGCCAGCAGCGTAGATCCCAGGGGGTTCGGCACTGAAGCTTTCTTT. Its translation is CASSVDPRGFGTEAFF.

The chain recombines TRBV9 with TRBJ1-2; D gene ambiguous. The CDR3 extends over 13 amino acids. Trimming left V 3 bases short and J 5 bases short, with 11 bases between. The V gene's germline CDR1 is SGDLS and CDR2 YYNGEE. The CDR3: CASSELPGYGYTF. The DNA of the CDR3 is TGTGCCAGCAGCGAGCTGCCGGGATATGGCTACACCTTC.

The V gene is TRBV5-1, the J gene TRBJ2-5; D possibly corresponds to TRBD1 (6 bases). This CDR3 has 14 residues. Trimming stripped 4 bases from V and 0 bases from J, with 10 bases between. Germline CDR1 and CDR2: SGHRS and YFSETQ. The CDR3 DNA sequence: TGCGCCAGCAGCCTCGGGACATACCAAGAGACCCAGTACTTC. Translating gives CASSLGTYQETQYF.

The chain couples TRBV24-1 to TRBJ2-3, with 7 bases identical to TRBD1. V lost 7 bases and J lost 4; bases outside the gene matches: 10. The germline gives CDR1 KGHDR, CDR2 SFDVKD. The CDR3 has 15 amino acids. CDR3 amino acids: CATSNRGYGPDTQYF. DNA for the CDR3: TGTGCCACCAGCAACAGGGGCTACGGCCCAGATACGCAGTATTTT.

The chain combines TRBV5-1 with TRBJ1-2; TRBD1 might be the D (6 bases). Trimming pared 0 bases from V and 6 bases from J, leaving 18 bases between. CDR1 is SGHRS, CDR2 YFSETQ, per germline. The CDR3 covers 16 residues. CDR3 coding DNA: TGCGCCAGCAGCTTGGAACCCTATACAGGGATGGATGGCTACACCTTC. Translation: CASSLEPYTGMDGYTF. Drawing the rest from reference TRBV5-1 and TRBJ1-2, the complete variable domain is KAGVTQTPRYLIKTRGQQVTLSCSPISGHRSVSWYQQTPGQGLQFLFEYFSETQRNKGNFPGRFSGRQFSNSRSEMNVSTLELGDSALYLCASSLEPYTGMDGYTFGSGTRLTVV.

In this sample, this clone turned up a few times. The chain couples TRBV19 to TRBJ1-5; D not certain. The germline gives CDR1 LNHDA, CDR2 SQIVND (reference sequence). The CDR3 has 14 amino acids. The CDR3 protein is CACRGETPNQPQHF. The CDR3 nucleotides read TGTGCTTGTCGTGGAGAGACGCCCAATCAGCCCCAGCATTTT.

A single count supports this clone. This specimen includes other DNA sequences encoding the same CDR3. V is TRBV2 and J is TRBJ1-2; D not resolved. Trimming removed 2 bases from V and 4 bases from J, with 8 bases in between. The CDR3 is 13 residues long. From germline, CDR1 is SNHLY and CDR2 FYNNEI. CDR3 sequence: CASSERQVYGYTF. CDR3 sequence (DNA): TGTGCCAGCAGTGAAAGGCAGGTCTATGGCTACACCTTC.

The chain uses TRBV6-6 and TRBJ1-5; 8 nucleotides line up with TRBD1. Per the germline V gene, CDR1 is MNHNY and CDR2 is SVGAGI (reference sequence). V lost 4 bases, J lost 4 bases, and 3 bases stayed unmatched. The CDR3 loop spans 14 amino acids. The CDR3 region is CASSFQGANQPQHF. The CDR3 DNA follows: TGTGCCAGCAGTTTCCAGGGGGCGAATCAGCCCCAGCATTTT.

The chain employs TRBV28 and TRBJ2-1; 7 nucleotides align to TRBD1. After removal of 5 bases from V and 0 bases from J, the junction contained 4 bases not matched to a gene. Germline lookup yields CDR1 MDHEN and CDR2 SYDVKM. The CDR3 sequence is 15 residues long. Here the CDR3 reads CASSNHRGSYNEQFF. In DNA form, the CDR3 reads TGTGCCAGCAGTAACCACAGGGGCTCCTACAATGAGCAGTTCTTC.

The J gene is TRBJ2-3, the V gene TRBV28, with a tentative D call TRBD2 (7 bases). V lost 7 bases and J lost 6, with 17 bases in between. This CDR3 region has 14 residues. Per the germline V gene, CDR1 is MDHEN and CDR2 is SYDVKM. CDR3 nucleotides: TGTGCCAGCACCGTGGGGGGGGCGCGGGATACGCAGTATTTT. This sequence encodes CASTVGGARDTQYF.

This clone occurred a few times. The chain is built from TRBV25-1 and TRBJ1-2, with 9 bases matching TRBD1. Per germline, CDR1 MGHDK and CDR2 SYGVNS. This CDR3 comprises 14 residues. V gave up 7 bases and J gave up 4 bases; unmatched junction bases: 7. The CDR3 sequence is CASTRSGQGYGYTF. CDR3 nucleotide sequence: TGTGCCAGCACAAGATCGGGACAGGGCTATGGCTACACCTTC.